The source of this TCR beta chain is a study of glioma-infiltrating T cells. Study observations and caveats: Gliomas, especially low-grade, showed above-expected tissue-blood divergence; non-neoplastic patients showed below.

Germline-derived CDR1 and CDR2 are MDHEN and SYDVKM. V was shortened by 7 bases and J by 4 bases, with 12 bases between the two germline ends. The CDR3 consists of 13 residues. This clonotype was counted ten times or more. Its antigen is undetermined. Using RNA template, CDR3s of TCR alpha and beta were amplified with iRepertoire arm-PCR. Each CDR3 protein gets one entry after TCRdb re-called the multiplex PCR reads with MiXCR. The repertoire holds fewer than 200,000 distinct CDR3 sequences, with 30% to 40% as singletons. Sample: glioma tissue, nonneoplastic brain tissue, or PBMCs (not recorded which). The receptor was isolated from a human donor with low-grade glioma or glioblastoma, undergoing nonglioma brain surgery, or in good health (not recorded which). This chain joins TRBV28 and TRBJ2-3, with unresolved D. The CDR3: CASIPAPADTQYF. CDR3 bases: TGTGCCAGCATACCCGCCCCGGCAGATACGCAGTATTTT.